Below are 19 T cell receptor beta chains sequenced from a single sample in a study of PD-1 blockade in classical Hodgkin lymphoma. Every patient experienced relapse after autologous stem cell transplantation, and brentuximab vedotin exposure varied. Assay used: immunoSEQ multiplex PCR; TCRdb lists only in-frame clones, some missing. The table has approximately 41,000 clones, 70% to 90% seen once. Sequencing used peripheral blood mononuclear cells (PBMCs), obtained before the second cycle of nivolumab. The receptors were sampled from a human donor with classical Hodgkin lymphoma.

The rearrangement uses TRBV19 and TRBJ1-3; D unclear. With 6 bases removed from V and 0 bases from J, the gap between germline ends came to 6 bases. This CDR3 comprises 13 residues. Looked up from germline, CDR1 is LNHDA and CDR2 is SQIVND (reference sequence). The CDR3 loop is CASSQSSGNTIYF. For the CDR3, the DNA is TGTGCCAGTAGCCAGAGCTCTGGAAACACCATATATTTT.

This sequence joins TRBV9 and TRBJ1-4; tentatively, D is TRBD1 (6 bases). Germline V gene sequence: CDR1 SGDLS, CDR2 YYNGEE. The V and J ends lost 3 bases and 5 bases respectively, with 17 bases between them. The CDR3 extends over 16 amino acids. In DNA form, the CDR3 reads TGTGCCAGCAGCGAGGGGGGGCGTTATTCAAATGAAAAACTGTTTTTT. Translated, it gives CASSEGGRYSNEKLFF.

This chain joins TRBV27 and TRBJ1-5, with D unclear. The length of the CDR3 is 13 residues. With 5 bases removed from V and 7 bases from J, the gap between germline ends came to 12 bases. Germline V lookup: CDR1 MNHEY, CDR2 SMNVEV (reference sequence). CDR3 region: CASSTYSGQPQHF. As DNA, the CDR3 is TGTGCCAGCAGTACGTACAGCGGCCAGCCCCAGCATTTT.

The chain uses TRBV5-1 and TRBJ2-7; D gene uncertain. V was cut by 0 bases and J by 1 base, with 14 bases left in between. The length of the CDR3 is 16 residues. The germline CDR1 and CDR2 sequences are SGHRS and YFSETQ. The CDR3 is CASSLDKLRYSYEQYF. The CDR3, as DNA: TGCGCCAGCAGCTTGGACAAACTGCGGTATTCCTACGAGCAGTACTTC.

The rearrangement links TRBV9 to TRBJ2-1; 8 positions match TRBD1. V dropped 4 bases and J dropped 9; count of bases not matched to a gene: 9. This CDR3 spans 14 amino acids. Germline V gene sequence: CDR1 SGDLS, CDR2 YYNGEE. This CDR3 reads CASSKRTGLAEQFF. The DNA of the CDR3 is TGTGCCAGCAGCAAACGGACAGGGCTGGCTGAGCAGTTCTTC.

J is TRBJ1-1 and V is TRBV11-3; 7 bases are a match to TRBD1. This CDR3 is built from 17 residues. V lost 6 bases to trimming and J lost 3 bases; unmatched junction nucleotides: 16. The germline CDR1 and CDR2 sequences are SGHNT and YENEEA. Here the CDR3 DNA reads TGTGCCAGCAGACCTCACCCGGGTACAGGGGTGGACACTGAAGCTTTCTTT. Its protein is CASRPHPGTGVDTEAFF.

The chain carries TRBV11-2 and TRBJ2-7; maybe TRBD2 (6 bases). Germline CDR1 SGHAT, CDR2 FQNNGV. The CDR3 runs 16 residues. V lost 1 base, J lost 2 bases, and 15 bases lay in between. The CDR3 DNA reads TGTGCCAGCAGCTTAGGTGGACTGGGGGGACCCTACGAGCAGTACTTC. Its protein product is CASSLGGLGGPYEQYF.

The V gene is TRBV6-6, the J gene TRBJ2-1; either TRBD1 or TRBD2 may supply D (5 bases each). CDR3 length equals 16 residues. V was trimmed by 5 bases and J by 4 bases, leaving 18 bases between them. Looked up from germline, CDR1 is MNHNY and CDR2 is SVGAGI (reference sequence). CDR3 residues: CASSTPGAEAYNEQFF. CDR3 coding DNA: TGTGCCAGCAGTACCCCTGGGGCGGAGGCGTACAATGAGCAGTTCTTC.

The CDR3: CASSSHPGSYNEQFF. The DNA for the CDR3 is TGTGCCAGCAGTTCGCACCCAGGGTCCTACAATGAGCAGTTCTTC. The V gene is TRBV6-1, the J gene TRBJ2-1, with a weak D call TRBD1 (5 bases). This CDR3 has 15 amino acids. Germline lookup yields CDR1 MNHNS and CDR2 SASEGT. V lost 5 bases and J 1 base, leaving 12 bases between the germline ends.

V and J are TRBV15 and TRBJ2-7; D may be TRBD1 (6 bases). Germline V gives CDR1 LNHNV, CDR2 YYDKDF (reference sequence). The CDR3 sequence is 15 residues long. The V and J ends lost 0 bases and 2 bases respectively, with 11 bases between them. CDR3 residues: CATSRETGSAYEQYF. CDR3 in DNA: TGTGCCACCAGCAGAGAAACAGGGAGTGCCTACGAGCAGTACTTC.

The genes are TRBV2 and TRBJ1-1; 8 nucleotides align to TRBD1. Germline V CDR1 and CDR2: SNHLY, FYNNEI. The CDR3 runs 13 residues. The V and J ends lost 3 bases and 5 bases, in that order; junction bases with no gene match: 2. In nucleotides, the CDR3 is TGTGCCAGCAGTGAGGACAGGGTGACTGAAGCTTTCTTT. Its protein product is CASSEDRVTEAFF.

The J gene is TRBJ2-3, the V gene TRBV14; tentatively, D is TRBD2 (6 bases). There are 16 residues in the CDR3. Trimming left V 0 bases short and J 0 bases short, with 10 bases between. Germline lookup yields CDR1 SGHDN and CDR2 FVKESK. The CDR3 loop is CASSQDFGGSTDTQYF. The CDR3, as DNA: TGTGCCAGCAGCCAAGATTTCGGGGGAAGCACAGATACGCAGTATTTT.

This clone was counted a few times. The chain has TRBV6-5 and TRBJ2-5; D not certain. The CDR3 runs to 13 residues. V lost 6 bases and J 0 bases, leaving 8 bases between the germline ends. Germline lookup yields CDR1 MNHEY and CDR2 SVGAGI. CDR3 in DNA: TGTGCCAGCAGACCTCTGAACCAAGAGACCCAGTACTTC. Translating gives CASRPLNQETQYF.

This rearrangement joins TRBV9 to TRBJ2-2, with 8 bases fitting TRBD2. The germline V gene has CDR1 SGDLS and CDR2 YYNGEE. This CDR3 is 16 amino acids long. Losses at the gene ends were 0 bases for V and 2 bases for J; bases not matched to a gene: 3. The CDR3 nucleotides read TGTGCCAGCAGCGTAGTCACTAGCGGTAACACCGGGGAGCTGTTTTTT. Protein product: CASSVVTSGNTGELFF.

In DNA, the CDR3 is TGTGCCAGTAGTGTCCAGGGACAGCAATCCTACGAGCAGTACTTC. Encoded protein: CASSVQGQQSYEQYF. The rearrangement joins TRBV19 to TRBJ2-7, with 7 bases fitting TRBD1. Germline CDR1 reads LNHDA; CDR2 reads SQIVND (reference sequence). V was pared by 5 bases and J by 1 base, with 8 bases of the junction left unmatched. CDR3 size: 15 residues.

The chain couples TRBV9 to TRBJ2-5; D unresolved. The CDR3 is 17 amino acids. Germline CDR1 is SGDLS and CDR2 is YYNGEE. Trimming left V 0 bases short and J 5 bases short, with 20 bases between. CDR3 amino acids: CASSVVSGPLECETQYF. CDR3 DNA: TGTGCCAGCAGCGTAGTGTCAGGCCCCCTAGAATGCGAGACCCAGTACTTC.

This chain uses TRBV27 with TRBJ2-2, with D perhaps TRBD1 (5 bases). The V gene's germline CDR1 is MNHEY and CDR2 SMNVEV (reference sequence). V was shortened by 2 bases and J by 6 bases, with 10 bases between the two germline ends. The CDR3 is 14 residues long. DNA for the CDR3: TGTGCCAGCAGTTTACTGCCAGGGTCCGGGGAGCTGTTTTTT. Translating it yields CASSLLPGSGELFF.

V is TRBV4-1 and J is TRBJ2-7, with 7 bases that match TRBD1. The CDR3 has 15 amino acids. J was trimmed by 3 bases and V by 2 bases; bases with no gene match: 7. Germline CDR1 is MGHRA and CDR2 is YSYEKL. The CDR3 reads CASSQPGTADYEQYF. CDR3 in DNA: TGCGCCAGCAGCCAACCCGGGACAGCCGACTACGAGCAGTACTTC.

The rearrangement joins TRBV11-2 to TRBJ1-1; D remains ambiguous. Trimming stripped 3 bases from V and 3 bases from J, with 2 bases between. This CDR3 region has 11 residues. Germline values: CDR1 SGHAT, CDR2 FQNNGV. The CDR3: CASSLDTEAFF. CDR3 DNA: TGTGCCAGCAGCTTGGACACTGAAGCTTTCTTT.